This T cell receptor (beta chain) was obtained from a study of tumor-infiltrating lymphocytes in glioblastoma multiforme. Three nested ARM-PCR rounds with V-beta and C-beta primers built TCRB libraries. Using its own MiXCR run on the multiplex PCR reads, TCRdb lists one record per CDR3 protein. The sample has more than 9,000 distinct CDR3 sequences; roughly 70% are singletons. A note on this clonotype: The antigen remains undetermined. A read error may produce the germline difference seen at one junction end.

Study-level points and caveats: Detected clone frequencies may not reflect cell counts, being RNA-based.

Germline lookup yields CDR1 DFQATT and CDR2 SNEGSKA (reference sequence). There are 15 residues in the CDR3. The chain combines TRBV20-1 with TRBJ2-7; a weak D match, TRBD2 (5 bases). The sample taken for sequencing was brain tumor tissue. The TCR comes from a male donor with glioblastoma. The CDR3 coding sequence is TGCAGTGTTAGAGGGCCGGAACTATCTTTGGTCGAGCAGTACTTC. It translates to CSVRGPELSLVEQYF.